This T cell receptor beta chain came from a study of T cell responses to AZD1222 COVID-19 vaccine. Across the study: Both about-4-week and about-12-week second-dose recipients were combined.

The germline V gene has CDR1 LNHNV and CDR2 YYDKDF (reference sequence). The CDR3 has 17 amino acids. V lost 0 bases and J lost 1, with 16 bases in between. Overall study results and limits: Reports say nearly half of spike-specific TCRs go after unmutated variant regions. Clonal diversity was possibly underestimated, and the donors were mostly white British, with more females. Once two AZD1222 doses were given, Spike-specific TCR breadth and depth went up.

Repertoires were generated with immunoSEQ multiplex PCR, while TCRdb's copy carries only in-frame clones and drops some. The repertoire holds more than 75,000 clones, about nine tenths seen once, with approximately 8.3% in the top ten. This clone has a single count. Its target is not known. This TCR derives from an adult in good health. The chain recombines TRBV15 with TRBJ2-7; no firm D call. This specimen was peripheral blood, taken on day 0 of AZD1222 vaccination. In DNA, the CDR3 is TGTGCCACCAGCAGAGATTACCCTTACAGTATTTCCTACGAGCAGTACTTC. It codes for CATSRDYPYSISYEQYF.